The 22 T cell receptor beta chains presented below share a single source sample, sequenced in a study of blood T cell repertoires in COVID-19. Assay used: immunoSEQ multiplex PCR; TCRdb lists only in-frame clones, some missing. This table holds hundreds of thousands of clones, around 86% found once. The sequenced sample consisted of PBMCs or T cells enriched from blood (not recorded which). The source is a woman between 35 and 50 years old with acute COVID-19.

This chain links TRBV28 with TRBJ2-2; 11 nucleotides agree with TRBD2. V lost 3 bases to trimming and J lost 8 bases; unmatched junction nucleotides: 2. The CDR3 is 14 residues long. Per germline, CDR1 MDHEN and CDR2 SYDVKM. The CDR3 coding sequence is TGTGCCAGCAGTTTGCCTAGCGGGAGGGGGGAGCTGTTTTTT. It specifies CASSLPSGRGELFF.

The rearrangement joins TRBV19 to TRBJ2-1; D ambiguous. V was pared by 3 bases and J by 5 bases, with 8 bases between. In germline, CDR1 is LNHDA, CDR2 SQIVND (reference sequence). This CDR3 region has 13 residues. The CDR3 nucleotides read TGTGCCAGTAGTATCCAAGCTAACAATGAGCAGTTCTTC. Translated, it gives CASSIQANNEQFF.

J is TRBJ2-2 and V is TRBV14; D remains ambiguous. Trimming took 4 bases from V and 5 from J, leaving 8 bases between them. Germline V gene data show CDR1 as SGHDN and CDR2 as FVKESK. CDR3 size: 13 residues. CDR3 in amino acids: CASSRTITGELFF. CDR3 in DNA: TGTGCCAGCAGCCGAACAATAACCGGGGAGCTGTTTTTT.

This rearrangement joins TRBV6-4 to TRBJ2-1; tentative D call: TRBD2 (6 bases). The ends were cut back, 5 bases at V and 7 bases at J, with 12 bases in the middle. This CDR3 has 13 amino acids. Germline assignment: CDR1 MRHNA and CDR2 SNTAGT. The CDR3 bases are TGTGCCAGCAGTCAGGACTACCGGAATGAGCAGTTCTTC. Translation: CASSQDYRNEQFF.

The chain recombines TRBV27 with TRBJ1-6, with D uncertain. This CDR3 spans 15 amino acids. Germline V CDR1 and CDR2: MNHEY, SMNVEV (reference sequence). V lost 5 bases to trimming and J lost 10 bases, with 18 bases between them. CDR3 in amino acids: CASSPRVGVGSPLHF. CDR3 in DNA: TGTGCCAGCAGTCCACGGGTCGGGGTCGGGTCACCCCTCCACTTT.

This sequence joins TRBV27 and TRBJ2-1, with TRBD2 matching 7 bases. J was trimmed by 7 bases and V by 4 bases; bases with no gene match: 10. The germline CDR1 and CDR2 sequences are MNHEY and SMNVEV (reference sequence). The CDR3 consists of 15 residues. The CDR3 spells CASSSGRGRRNEQFF. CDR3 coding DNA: TGTGCCAGCAGTTCGGGGCGGGGGAGGCGGAATGAGCAGTTCTTC.

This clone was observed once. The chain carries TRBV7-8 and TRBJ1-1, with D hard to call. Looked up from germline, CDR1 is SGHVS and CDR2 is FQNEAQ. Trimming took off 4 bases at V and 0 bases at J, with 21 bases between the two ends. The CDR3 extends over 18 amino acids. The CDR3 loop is CASSSPLASLGMNTEAFF. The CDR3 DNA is TGTGCCAGCAGCTCCCCCCTAGCGTCTCTTGGGATGAACACTGAAGCTTTCTTT.

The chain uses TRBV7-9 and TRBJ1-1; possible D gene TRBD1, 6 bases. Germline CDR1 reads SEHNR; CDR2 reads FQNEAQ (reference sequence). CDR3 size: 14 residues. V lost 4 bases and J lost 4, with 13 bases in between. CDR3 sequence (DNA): TGTGCCAGCAGCTGGCAGGGGCAAGTCACTGAAGCTTTCTTT. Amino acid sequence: CASSWQGQVTEAFF.

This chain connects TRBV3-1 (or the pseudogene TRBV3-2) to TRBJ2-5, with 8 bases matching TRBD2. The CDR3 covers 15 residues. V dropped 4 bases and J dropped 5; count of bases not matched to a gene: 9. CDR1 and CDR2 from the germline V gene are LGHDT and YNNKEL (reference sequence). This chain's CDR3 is CASSRAGLGGETQYF. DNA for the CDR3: TGTGCCAGCAGCCGAGCGGGACTAGGGGGGGAGACCCAGTACTTC.

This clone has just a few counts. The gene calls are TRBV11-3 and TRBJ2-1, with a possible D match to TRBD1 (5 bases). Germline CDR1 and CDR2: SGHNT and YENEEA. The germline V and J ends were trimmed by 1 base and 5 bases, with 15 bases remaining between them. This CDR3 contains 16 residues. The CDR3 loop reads CASSLAVRQGHNEQFF. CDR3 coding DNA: TGTGCCAGCAGCTTAGCGGTTCGGCAGGGCCACAATGAGCAGTTCTTC.

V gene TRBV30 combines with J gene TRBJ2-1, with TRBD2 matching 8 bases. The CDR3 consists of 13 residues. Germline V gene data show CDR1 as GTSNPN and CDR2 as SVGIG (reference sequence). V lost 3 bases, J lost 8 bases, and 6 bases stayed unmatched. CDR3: CAWRFLAGYEQFF. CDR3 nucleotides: TGTGCCTGGAGGTTCCTAGCGGGTTATGAGCAGTTCTTC.

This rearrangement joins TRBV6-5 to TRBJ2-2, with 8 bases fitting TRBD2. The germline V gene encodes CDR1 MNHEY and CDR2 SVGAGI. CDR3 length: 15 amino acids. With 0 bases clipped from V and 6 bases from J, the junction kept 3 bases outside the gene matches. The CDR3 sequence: CASSYSSGRAGELFF. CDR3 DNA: TGTGCCAGCAGTTACTCGTCCGGGAGGGCCGGGGAGCTGTTTTTT.

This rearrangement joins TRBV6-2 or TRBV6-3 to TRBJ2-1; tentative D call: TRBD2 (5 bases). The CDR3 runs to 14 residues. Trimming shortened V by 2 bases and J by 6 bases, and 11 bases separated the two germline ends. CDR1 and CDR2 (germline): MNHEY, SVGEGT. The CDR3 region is CASSYERGRNEQFF. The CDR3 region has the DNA TGTGCCAGCAGTTACGAACGCGGGCGCAATGAGCAGTTCTTC.

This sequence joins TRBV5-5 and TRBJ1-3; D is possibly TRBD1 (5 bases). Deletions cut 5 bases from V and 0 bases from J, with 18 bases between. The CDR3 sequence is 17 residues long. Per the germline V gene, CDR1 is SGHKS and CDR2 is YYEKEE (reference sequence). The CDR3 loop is CASRSGTALSSGNTIYF. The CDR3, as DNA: TGTGCCAGCAGATCCGGGACTGCGCTCTCCTCTGGAAACACCATATATTTT.

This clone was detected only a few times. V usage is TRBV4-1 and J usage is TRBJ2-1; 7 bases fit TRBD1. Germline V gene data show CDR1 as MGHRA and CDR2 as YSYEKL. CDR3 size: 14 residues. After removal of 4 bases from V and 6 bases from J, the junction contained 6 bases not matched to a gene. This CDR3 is CASSPMGQLNEQFF. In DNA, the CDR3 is TGCGCCAGCAGCCCCATGGGACAGCTCAATGAGCAGTTCTTC.

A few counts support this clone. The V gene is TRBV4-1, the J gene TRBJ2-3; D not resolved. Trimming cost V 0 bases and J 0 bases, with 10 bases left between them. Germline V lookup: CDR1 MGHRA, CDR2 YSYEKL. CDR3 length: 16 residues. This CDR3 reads CASSQDFSLSTDTQYF. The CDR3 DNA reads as TGCGCCAGCAGCCAAGATTTTAGCCTCAGCACAGATACGCAGTATTTT.

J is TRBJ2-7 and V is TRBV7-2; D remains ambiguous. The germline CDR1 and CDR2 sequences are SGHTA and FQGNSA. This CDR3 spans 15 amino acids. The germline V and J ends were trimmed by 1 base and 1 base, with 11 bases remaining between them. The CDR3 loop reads CASSLDLGPSYEQYF. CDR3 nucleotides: TGTGCCAGCAGCTTAGACCTCGGTCCTTCCTACGAGCAGTACTTC.

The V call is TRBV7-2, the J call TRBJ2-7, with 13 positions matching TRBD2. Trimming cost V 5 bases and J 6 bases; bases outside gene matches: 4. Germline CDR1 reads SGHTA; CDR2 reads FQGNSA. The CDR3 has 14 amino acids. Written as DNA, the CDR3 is TGTGCCAGCAGCCTAGGACTAGCGGGAGTCGAGCAGTACTTC. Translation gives CASSLGLAGVEQYF.

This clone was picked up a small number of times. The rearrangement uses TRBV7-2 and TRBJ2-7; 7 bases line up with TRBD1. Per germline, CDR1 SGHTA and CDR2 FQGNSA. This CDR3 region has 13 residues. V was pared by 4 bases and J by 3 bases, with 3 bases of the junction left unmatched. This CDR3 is CASSSNRGYEQYF. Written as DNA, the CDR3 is TGTGCCAGCAGCTCTAACAGGGGCTACGAGCAGTACTTC.

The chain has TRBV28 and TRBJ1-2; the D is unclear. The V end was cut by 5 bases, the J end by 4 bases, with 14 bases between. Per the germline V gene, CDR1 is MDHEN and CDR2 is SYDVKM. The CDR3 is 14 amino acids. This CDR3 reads CASSNGGSGYGYTF. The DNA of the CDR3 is TGTGCCAGCAGTAATGGAGGGTCGGGCTATGGCTACACCTTC.

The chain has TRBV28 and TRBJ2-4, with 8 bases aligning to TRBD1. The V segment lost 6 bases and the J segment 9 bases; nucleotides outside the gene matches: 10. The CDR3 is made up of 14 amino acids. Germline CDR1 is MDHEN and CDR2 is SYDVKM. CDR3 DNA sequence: TGTGCCAGCAGGTCCGGGACAGGTTATTTCATTCAGTACTTC. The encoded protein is CASRSGTGYFIQYF.

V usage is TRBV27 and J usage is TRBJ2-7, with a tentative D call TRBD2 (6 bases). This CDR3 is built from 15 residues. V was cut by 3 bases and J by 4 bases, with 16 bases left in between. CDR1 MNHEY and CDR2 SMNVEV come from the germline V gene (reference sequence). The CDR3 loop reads CASSFRRARLYEQYF. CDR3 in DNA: TGTGCCAGCAGTTTCCGGAGGGCCCGACTTTACGAGCAGTACTTC.